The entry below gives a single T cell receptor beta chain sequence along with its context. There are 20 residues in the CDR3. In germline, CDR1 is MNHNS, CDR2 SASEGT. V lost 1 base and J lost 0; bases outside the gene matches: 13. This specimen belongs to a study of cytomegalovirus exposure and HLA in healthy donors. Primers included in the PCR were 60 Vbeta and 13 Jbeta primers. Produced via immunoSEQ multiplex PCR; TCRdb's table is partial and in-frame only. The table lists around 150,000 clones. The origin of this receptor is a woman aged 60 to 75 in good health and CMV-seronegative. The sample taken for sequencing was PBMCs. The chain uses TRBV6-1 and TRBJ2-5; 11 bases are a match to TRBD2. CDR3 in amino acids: CASSEVASGGFSGDQETQYF. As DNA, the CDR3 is TGTGCCAGCAGTGAAGTGGCTAGCGGGGGGTTTTCAGGGGACCAAGAGACCCAGTACTTC.